This T cell receptor beta chain was profiled in a study of T cell repertoires in cytomegalovirus infection. Study in general: Selection of CMV epitopes for the study included recently identified HLA-C-restricted and well-studied HLA-B-restricted ones.

A remark on this clonotype: The antigen is unknown.

Germline assignment: CDR1 LNHNV and CDR2 YYDKDF (reference sequence). V was pared by 1 base and J by 5 bases, with 9 bases between. CDR3 size: 14 residues. TCRdb reprocessed the reads via MiXCR and lists one record per CDR3 protein. This sample has approximately 350,000 distinct CDR3 sequences, with approximately 35% found just once. The source was cultured PBMCs, collected from culture after CMV antigen stimulation. The source is a human donor in good health (CMV status not recorded). Some clones in this sample may be carry-over from other donors' samples. The chain has TRBV15 and TRBJ2-4; D remains unclear. The CDR3 sequence: CATSRASVENIQYF. The CDR3 bases are TGTGCCACCAGCAGAGCCTCTGTCGAAAACATTCAGTACTTC. Variable domain in full (rest from reference TRBV15 and TRBJ2-4): DAMVIQNPRYQVTQFGKPVTLSCSQTLNHNVMYWYQQKSSQAPKLLFHYYDKDFNNEADTPDNFQSRRPNTSFCFLDIRSPGLGDTAMYLCATSRASVENIQYFGAGTRLSVL.